A few counts support the clone carrying this T cell receptor beta chain. Its antigen remains unidentified. Trimming shortened V by 1 base and J by 8 bases, and 14 bases separated the two germline ends. This CDR3 is built from 14 residues. CDR1 SEHNR and CDR2 FQNEAQ come from the germline V gene (reference sequence). TCRdb processed the reads anew with MiXCR; each CDR3 protein has one entry. The repertoire holds 630,000 or so distinct CDR3 sequences, with 20% to 25% as singletons. These data come from a study of T cell repertoires in cytomegalovirus infection. Findings of the study overall: CMV-specific TCR beta clonotypes restricted by HLA-C were the ones dominating the ex vivo response.

The genes are TRBV7-9 and TRBJ1-2; D gene uncertain. The source material was CD8+ T cells from PBMCs. This clonotype was sampled from a human donor in good health (CMV status not recorded). Some clones in this sample may be carry-over from other donors' samples. CDR3 amino acids: CASSLGHLQGGYTF. In nucleotides, the CDR3 is TGTGCCAGCAGCTTAGGACACCTACAAGGGGGCTACACCTTC.